This TCR beta chain was retrieved from a study of Ad26.COV2.S vaccination and SARS-CoV-2 variants. Study overall: Ad26.COV2.S was injected intramuscularly once or twice, 56 days apart. Study-wide results and limits: The placebo group had lower spike-specific TCR breadth than the vaccine recipients did. Vaccinated and placebo-treated recipients had similar non-spike TCR breadth.

Remarks on this clone: Its antigen is undetermined.

Treatment here: around 19 received Ad26.COV2.S at low or high dose, single or two shots; several received placebo; per-sample allocation not given. Collection of samples fell on day 63 after the first vaccine or placebo injection. The assay was immunoSEQ multiplex PCR, and TCRdb's table has in-frame clones only and misses some. Counted here are more than 300,000 clones, approximately 86% occurring once; the ten biggest clones make up over 8.5%. The CDR3 spans 15 residues. Trimming stripped 4 bases from V and 2 bases from J, with 15 bases between. Germline values: CDR1 MNHEY, CDR2 SMNVEV (reference sequence).

This chain uses TRBV27 with TRBJ2-7; D may correspond to TRBD1 or TRBD2 (5 bases each). This clonotype was obtained from a person aged 18-60 years who received the Ad26.COV2.S COVID-19 vaccine or a placebo. Sequenced material: peripheral blood, taken in a trial of Ad26.COV2.S vaccine versus placebo. The CDR3 protein is CASSSYRDGPYEQYF. CDR3 in DNA: TGTGCCAGCAGTTCATACCGGGACGGTCCCTACGAGCAGTACTTC.